This paragraph covers one T cell receptor beta chain sequence. The antigen it binds to is not known. No qualities accompany the bases; no much larger clone lies one base away. Looking up the germline V gene (reference sequence) yields CDR1 LNHDA and CDR2 SQIVND. From cysteine to phenylalanine, the CDR3 is 14 amino acids long. Only the CDR3 portion is preserved as DNA: 42 bases, with reading frame beginning at the first base. V sheds 6 bases and J sheds 4 bases, leaving 12 bases between their ends. TCRbeta CDR3 regions were amplified from genomic DNA by means of the immunoSEQ Assay, a bias-controlled multiplex PCR. In the authors' own workflow: The number of nucleated cells in each sample was estimated from the amplification of reference gene primers within the assay. To quantify the absolute abundance of each unique TCRbeta CDR3 rearrangement, sequence reads were collapsed and filtered. Productive Simpson clonality was computed per sample as the square root of Simpson's diversity index over productive rearrangements. TCRdb limited this immuneACCESS table to in-frame rearrangements with V and J called. A share of clones is missing; checked studies link under half to unresolved V genes, and the rest is unexplained. The V and J calls and clone size are taken from that table; D and trimming were inferred from the DNA. Within this sample are about 150,000 clones, with approximately 90% of them counted one time only. The ten largest clones capture 2.4% of the sample.

The sample originates from a study of blood T cell repertoires in COVID-19 (TCRdb year 2020). Notes on the research overall: The collaborator samples originated in the United States, Italy and Spain and spanned the acute and convalescent phases of COVID-19. The dataset comprised deeply sampled blood TCRbeta repertoires from subjects exposed to, actively infected with, or recovered from COVID-19. The samples were drawn from two sources: the first 160 participants of the ongoing ImmuneRACE study, and over 950 subjects contributed by 6 global collaborators. The repertoires were released in a freely available public database intended as a resource for research on the immune response to SARS-CoV-2. The prospective study material was composed of cDNA or gDNA derived from T cells, B-cell-depleted T cells, or PBMCs. Where available, HLA class I and class II types were taken from metadata supplied by the sample provider and were not determined by assay-based typing. A de-identified subject ID, COVID-19 status, age in years and sex were almost always included in the sample metadata.

Collaborating institutions collected whole blood in K2EDTA tubes following their own protocols. For TCRbeta analysis, collaborators shipped samples in one of three forms: frozen whole blood, isolated PBMCs, or DNA extracted from either of those sample types. The paper as a whole reports these results and caveats: Clinical and demographic metadata were provided uncurated, with the amount varying by source and participant.

Sequenced: peripheral blood. The rearrangement combines TRBV19 with TRBJ1-4; TRBD1 could be the D gene, as 6 bases match. The receptor comes from a woman aged 70-85 years with acute or convalescent COVID-19. The CDR3 sequence is CASRRTDNNEKLFF. The DNA reads TGTGCCAGTAGGAGGACAGATAATAATGAAAAACTGTTTTTT.